These 21 T cell receptor beta chains share one sample of origin, sequenced in a study of T-cell reconstitution after alpha-beta-depleted transplantation in children. This sample's TCRbeta library carried unique molecular identifier barcodes. One entry per CDR3 protein results from TCRdb running MiXCR on the PCR reads. Of under 300,000 distinct CDR3 sequences detected, around 8.9% appear once; the ten largest clones hold 5% to 5.5%. This material consisted of PBMCs from the stem cell graft donor, taken from the stem cell graft. The receptors were gathered from a human donor who donated a stem cell graft to a child with SCID.

This clonotype was seen ten or more times. J is TRBJ1-3 and V is TRBV7-2; weak D call: TRBD1 (6 bases). Per germline, CDR1 SGHTA and CDR2 FQGNSA. The CDR3 loop spans 16 amino acids. V gave up 5 bases and J gave up 3 bases, with 17 bases separating them. Here the CDR3 DNA reads TGTGCCAGCAGCCAAGGCGGGGGGGCTAGTGGAAACACCATATATTTT. Amino acid sequence: CASSQGGGASGNTIYF.

This clonotype was detected ten times or more. This chain links TRBV6-1 with TRBJ1-3; 7 bases are a match to TRBD1. The J segment lost 6 bases and the V segment lost 7 bases, leaving 6 bases of the junction unmatched. The CDR3 spans 13 residues. In germline, CDR1 is MNHNS, CDR2 SASEGT. The CDR3 DNA reads as TGTGCCAGCACCCCAACAGGGGAAAACACCATATATTTT. Protein sequence: CASTPTGENTIYF.

Concerning this clonotype: This may be a read error, as it is one base from a much larger clone. The V gene is TRBV20-1, the J gene TRBJ1-3, with D tentatively TRBD1 (6 bases). CDR1 and CDR2 from the germline V gene are DFQATT and SNEGSKA (reference sequence). CDR3 length: 15 residues. The CDR3 sequence is CSARLNREAGITIYF. As DNA, the CDR3 is TGCAGTGCTAGACTTAACAGGGAGGCTGGAATCACCATATATTTT.

This clonotype was counted many times. The chain uses TRBV5-1 and TRBJ1-1; TRBD1 agrees at 8 bases. Trimming at V came to 5 bases and at J to 6 bases, leaving 6 bases not matched to a gene. The CDR3 is 13 residues long. Germline-derived CDR1 and CDR2 are SGHRS and YFSETQ. In DNA form, the CDR3 reads TGCGCCAGCAGTCCGACAGGGGCGGCTGAAGCTTTCTTT. Amino acids: CASSPTGAAEAFF. Looking up the rest from reference TRBV5-1 and TRBJ1-1 gives the full variable domain: KAGVTQTPRYLIKTRGQQVTLSCSPISGHRSVSWYQQTPGQGLQFLFEYFSETQRNKGNFPGRFSGRQFSNSRSEMNVSTLELGDSALYLCASSPTGAAEAFFGQGTRLTVV.

In this sample, this clonotype turned up many times. The chain is built from TRBV6-2 or TRBV6-3 and TRBJ1-2, with 7 positions matching TRBD1. Germline V gene data show CDR1 as MNHEY and CDR2 as SVGEGT. This CDR3 has 16 amino acids. J was trimmed by 4 bases and V by 2 bases; bases with no gene match: 10. CDR3 DNA: TGTGCCAGCAGTTACAGGAACAGGGGACGGAGCTATGGCTACACCTTC. This gives the protein CASSYRNRGRSYGYTF.

This clonotype was counted many times. The chain employs TRBV15 and TRBJ1-4; the D is unclear. The CDR3 totals 14 residues. CDR1 is LNHNV and CDR2 is YYDKDF in the germline V gene (reference sequence). The germline V and J ends were trimmed by 0 bases and 7 bases, with 9 bases remaining between them. CDR3 bases: TGTGCCACCAGCAGAGATTTGGGGTTTGAAAAACTGTTTTTT. It is translated as CATSRDLGFEKLFF.

This clonotype has a handful of counts. The chain has TRBV5-1 and TRBJ2-2; no reliable D call. Per the germline V gene, CDR1 is SGHRS and CDR2 is YFSETQ. V lost 4 bases and J lost 2, with 12 bases in between. This CDR3 has 15 residues. The CDR3 bases are TGCGCCAGCAGCCCAATCCCATTAAACACCGGGGAGCTGTTTTTT. This codes for CASSPIPLNTGELFF.

The table lists this clonotype with many counts. This sequence joins TRBV15 and TRBJ1-2; tentatively, D is TRBD1 (5 bases). The ends were cut back, 0 bases at V and 4 bases at J, with 12 bases in the middle. CDR1 and CDR2 from the germline V gene are LNHNV and YYDKDF (reference sequence). This CDR3 has 15 residues. DNA for the CDR3: TGTGCCACCAGCAGAGATTTCGGGGCCAGCTATGGCTACACCTTC. Residues: CATSRDFGASYGYTF.

The chain combines TRBV29-1 with TRBJ2-5, with D possibly being TRBD2 (5 bases). The CDR3 extends over 13 amino acids. Trimming removed 3 bases from V and 5 bases from J, with 13 bases in between. The V gene's germline CDR1 is SQVTM and CDR2 ANQGSEA. Here the CDR3 reads CSVDREGVETQYF. Written as DNA, the CDR3 is TGCAGCGTTGATCGGGAAGGTGTGGAGACCCAGTACTTC.

This clonotype has at least ten counts. The V and J genes are TRBV5-1 and TRBJ1-4, with TRBD1 as a possible D gene (6 bases). The V end lost 1 base, the J end lost 7 bases, and 11 bases lay between the germline ends. The CDR3 is made up of 14 amino acids. Looked up from germline, CDR1 is SGHRS and CDR2 is YFSETQ. For the CDR3, the DNA is TGCGCCAGCAGCTTGTGGACAGCGGGTGAAAAACTGTTTTTT. It specifies CASSLWTAGEKLFF.

In this sample, this clonotype turned up many times. V and J are TRBV20-1 and TRBJ2-3; TRBD2 is a possible D gene (6 bases). This CDR3 contains 15 residues. Germline V lookup: CDR1 DFQATT, CDR2 SNEGSKA (reference sequence). V was shortened by 4 bases and J by 0 bases, with 14 bases between the two germline ends. This CDR3 is CSATMGGRSTDTQYF. The CDR3 DNA reads TGCAGTGCTACCATGGGGGGACGTAGCACAGATACGCAGTATTTT.

This clonotype was observed many times. J is TRBJ2-7 and V is TRBV4-2; weak D call: TRBD2 (5 bases). The V end was cut by 1 base, the J end by 2 bases, with 15 bases between. The CDR3 covers 16 residues. CDR1 and CDR2 from the germline V gene are LGHNA and YNFKEQ. CDR3 bases: TGTGCCAGCAGCCAAGGTCCGGGGTCGACTACCTACGAGCAGTACTTC. It translates to CASSQGPGSTTYEQYF.

On this clonotype: This may be a read error, as it is one base from a much larger clone. J is TRBJ2-7 and V is TRBV20-1; perhaps TRBD2 as D (5 bases). Germline CDR1 is DFQATT and CDR2 is SNEGSKA (reference sequence). This CDR3 has 15 residues. The CDR3 loop is CSAPVGRRSSNEQYF. The DNA of the CDR3 is TGCAGTGCTCCAGTGGGCCGGAGGAGCTCCAACGAGCAGTACTTC.

Ten or more counts support this clonotype. This rearrangement joins TRBV7-9 to TRBJ1-1; no clear D. Germline assignment: CDR1 SEHNR and CDR2 FQNEAQ (reference sequence). Trimming left V 1 base short and J 9 bases short, with 12 bases between. The CDR3 spans 13 residues. CDR3 DNA: TGTGCCAGCAGCTTAGATGAAGGGATGAAAGCTTTCTTT. Its translation: CASSLDEGMKAFF. Variable domain in full (rest from reference TRBV7-9 and TRBJ1-1): DTGVSQNPRHKITKRGQNVTFRCDPISEHNRLYWYRQTLGQGPEFLTYFQNEAQLEKSRLLSDRFSAERPKGSFSTLEIQRTEQGDSAMYLCASSLDEGMKAFFGQGTRLTVV.

This clonotype was observed many times. The chain joins TRBV5-1 to TRBJ2-5, with unresolved D. Germline lookup yields CDR1 SGHRS and CDR2 YFSETQ. The CDR3 length is 14 residues. Trimming took off 0 bases at V and 0 bases at J, with 6 bases between the two ends. DNA for the CDR3: TGCGCCAGCAGCTTGGATCCGAACCAAGAGACCCAGTACTTC. This gives the protein CASSLDPNQETQYF.

This clonotype was counted ten times or more. The chain combines TRBV28 with TRBJ2-5; 12 bases are shared with TRBD2. The CDR3 is 15 amino acids. Germline loops: CDR1 MDHEN, CDR2 SYDVKM. Trimming at V came to 8 bases and at J to 5 bases, leaving 9 bases not matched to a gene. The CDR3 DNA follows: TGTGCCAGCGAGGGGCTACTAGCGGGGGGTGAGACCCAGTACTTC. This translates into CASEGLLAGGETQYF.

This chain links TRBV28 with TRBJ2-7; TRBD1 is a possible D gene (6 bases). The CDR3 loop spans 13 amino acids. In germline, CDR1 is MDHEN, CDR2 SYDVKM. Trimming took 8 bases from V and 6 from J, leaving 17 bases between them. The CDR3 bases are TGTGCCAGCGGCCCCGGGACACTACTCGAGCAGTACTTC. It codes for CASGPGTLLEQYF.

In its sample, this clonotype was seen many times. The chain recombines TRBV19 with TRBJ1-5, with D perhaps TRBD1 (6 bases). The germline V gene encodes CDR1 LNHDA and CDR2 SQIVND (reference sequence). Trimming removed 8 bases from V and 0 bases from J, with 14 bases in between. The CDR3 loop spans 15 amino acids. The CDR3 DNA reads TGTGCCAGTGTGGACAGTCGTTATAGCAATCAGCCCCAGCATTTT. Translated, it gives CASVDSRYSNQPQHF.

This clonotype has at least ten counts. The genes are TRBV20-1 and TRBJ2-7; D not certain. The CDR3 spans 12 residues. V gave up 3 bases and J gave up 4 bases, with 10 bases separating them. Germline CDR1 reads DFQATT; CDR2 reads SNEGSKA (reference sequence). CDR3 sequence: CSARKIAYEQYF. CDR3 nucleotides: TGCAGTGCTAGGAAAATCGCTTACGAGCAGTACTTC.

This clonotype was counted at least ten times. V gene TRBV9 combines with J gene TRBJ1-3; no clear D. Trimming pared 4 bases from V and 0 bases from J, leaving 11 bases between. Germline V gene lookup returns CDR1 SGDLS and CDR2 YYNGEE. This CDR3 is built from 15 residues. CDR3 sequence reads: CASSRAGSSGNTIYF. The DNA for the CDR3 is TGTGCCAGCAGCCGCGCAGGCAGCTCTGGAAACACCATATATTTT.

This clonotype occurred many times. The chain carries TRBV5-1 and TRBJ1-3; D unresolved. Germline V gene sequence: CDR1 SGHRS, CDR2 YFSETQ. Trimming removed 1 base from V and 1 base from J, with 9 bases in between. This CDR3 is 15 amino acids long. DNA for the CDR3: TGCGCCAGCAGCTTGAGCGTCCGATCTGGAAACACCATATATTTT. This codes for CASSLSVRSGNTIYF.